The 28 T cell receptor beta chains presented below share a single source sample, sequenced in a study of cytomegalovirus exposure and HLA in healthy donors. PCR involved 60 Vbeta and 13 Jbeta primers. The table came from immunoSEQ multiplex PCR; TCRdb's copy has only in-frame clones and leaves some out. The repertoire holds some 120,000 clones, roughly 82% seen once, with less than 3.5% in the top ten. The sequencing sample was made of PBMCs. These receptors were obtained from a woman aged 40 to 49 in good health and CMV-seropositive.

The V gene is TRBV5-1, the J gene TRBJ2-3, with 9 bases that match TRBD2. Germline loops: CDR1 SGHRS, CDR2 YFSETQ. This CDR3 is built from 16 residues. The trim removed 4 bases at V and 4 bases at J, leaving 10 bases unmatched. The CDR3 DNA follows: TGCGCCAGCAGCCCTTATGGTAGCGGGGGCCCAGATACGCAGTATTTT. It encodes CASSPYGSGGPDTQYF.

This clone was seen only a few times. J is TRBJ1-1 and V is TRBV30; D ambiguous. The CDR3 consists of 14 residues. Germline V gives CDR1 GTSNPN, CDR2 SVGIG (reference sequence). Between the trimmed V and J ends, which lost 4 bases and 7 bases, there was a span of 19 bases. DNA of the CDR3: TGTGCCTGGATAGGTTCGGGGAAGGAACTTGAAGCTTTCTTT. Translating gives CAWIGSGKELEAFF.

There are a few counts of this clone. The genes are TRBV12-5 and TRBJ2-1; 11 nucleotides match TRBD2. Germline loops: CDR1 LGHNT, CDR2 FRNRAP. Trimming at V came to 6 bases and at J to 4 bases, leaving 5 bases not matched to a gene. This CDR3 has 15 amino acids. CDR3 sequence (DNA): TGTGCTAGTGGCTCTAGCGGGAGGCAATACAATGAGCAGTTCTTC. This translates into CASGSSGRQYNEQFF. The whole variable domain, remainder taken from reference TRBV12-5 and TRBJ2-1, is DARVTQTPRHKVTEMGQEVTMRCQPILGHNTVFWYRQTMMQGLELLAYFRNRAPLDDSGMPKDRFSAEMPDATLATLKIQPSEPRDSAVYFCASGSSGRQYNEQFFGPGTRLTVL.

CDR3 nucleotides: TGTGCCTGGAGTGTAGGACTAGCGGCCCCAGATACGCAGTATTTT. It translates to CAWSVGLAAPDTQYF. The rearrangement uses TRBV30 and TRBJ2-3; 10 bases fit TRBD2. The CDR3 totals 15 residues. Trimming took 0 bases from V and 4 from J; bases not matched to a gene: 4. Germline CDR1 and CDR2: GTSNPN and SVGIG (reference sequence).

J is TRBJ1-1 and V is TRBV7-2; TRBD1 matches 7 bases. This CDR3 region has 15 residues. The germline V gene encodes CDR1 SGHTA and CDR2 FQGNSA. V shed 1 base, J shed 5 bases, and the junction held 7 bases outside the gene matches. The CDR3 reads CASSLVQGMYTEAFF. Written as DNA, the CDR3 is TGTGCCAGCAGCTTAGTACAGGGGATGTATACTGAAGCTTTCTTT.

The chain uses TRBV13 and TRBJ2-7, with a possible D match to TRBD1 (6 bases). Germline V gene lookup returns CDR1 PRHDT and CDR2 FYEKMQ (reference sequence). This CDR3 is 14 amino acids long. Deletions cut 5 bases from V and 0 bases from J, with 11 bases between. The CDR3 protein is CASSPRQASYEQYF. In nucleotides, the CDR3 is TGTGCCAGCAGCCCTCGACAGGCCTCCTACGAGCAGTACTTC.

The chain employs TRBV14 and TRBJ1-1, with D possibly being TRBD1 (6 bases). The CDR3 extends over 15 amino acids. Deletions cut 5 bases from V and 0 bases from J, with 13 bases between. Germline-derived CDR1 and CDR2 are SGHDN and FVKESK. CDR3: CASSGPTGLNTEAFF. The CDR3 DNA reads TGTGCCAGCAGCGGTCCGACAGGACTGAACACTGAAGCTTTCTTT.

The rearrangement uses TRBV11-1 and TRBJ2-1, with 10 positions matching TRBD1. Per germline, CDR1 SGHAT and CDR2 FQDESV (reference sequence). Losses at the gene ends were 3 bases for V and 4 bases for J; bases not matched to a gene: 3. This CDR3 is 15 amino acids long. The CDR3 spells CASSFGQGGYNEQFF. CDR3 nucleotide sequence: TGTGCCAGCAGCTTCGGACAGGGGGGTTACAATGAGCAGTTCTTC.

The chain is built from TRBV29-1 and TRBJ2-7, with 11 bases aligning to TRBD2. Germline V lookup: CDR1 SQVTM, CDR2 ANQGSEA. V shed 1 base, J shed 1 base, and the junction held 3 bases outside the gene matches. The CDR3 has 15 residues. CDR3 in amino acids: CSVEGLAGNSYEQYF. The CDR3 nucleotides are TGCAGCGTTGAAGGACTAGCGGGGAATTCCTACGAGCAGTACTTC.

The V call is TRBV6-1, the J call TRBJ2-7; D gene uncertain. CDR1 and CDR2 (germline): MNHNS, SASEGT. With 7 bases removed from V and 0 bases from J, the gap between germline ends came to 7 bases. The CDR3 is made up of 12 amino acids. DNA for the CDR3: TGTGCCAGCACATGGAGCTCCTACGAGCAGTACTTC. Protein sequence: CASTWSSYEQYF.

The chain recombines TRBV13 with TRBJ2-5, with 7 bases that match TRBD2. CDR3 length: 14 residues. The germline CDR1 and CDR2 sequences are PRHDT and FYEKMQ (reference sequence). V was clipped by 5 bases and J by 1 base; unmatched bases: 4. Here the CDR3 DNA reads TGTGCCAGCAGCCCCGGACTAGGCCAAGAGACCCAGTACTTC. It is translated as CASSPGLGQETQYF. The full variable domain, in which reference TRBV13 and TRBJ2-5 provide the parts outside the CDR3, is AAGVIQSPRHLIKEKRETATLKCYPIPRHDTVYWYQQGPGQDPQFLISFYEKMQSDKGSIPDRFSAQQFSDYHSELNMSSLELGDSALYFCASSPGLGQETQYFGPGTRLLVL.

The chain combines TRBV27 with TRBJ2-3, with TRBD2 identical over 12 bases. The CDR3 spans 16 residues. Trimming removed 8 bases from V and 2 bases from J; junction bases left unmatched: 8. From germline, CDR1 is MNHEY and CDR2 SMNVEV (reference sequence). The CDR3: CASRSGLAGYTDTQYF. DNA of the CDR3: TGTGCCAGCCGTTCGGGACTAGCGGGCTACACAGATACGCAGTATTTT.

The rearrangement uses TRBV7-8 and TRBJ2-3; 10 bases fit TRBD1. CDR1 and CDR2 from the germline V gene are SGHVS and FQNEAQ. Losses at the gene ends were 7 bases for V and 1 base for J; bases not matched to a gene: 5. The CDR3 has 15 amino acids. The CDR3 protein is CASTDGTGGTDTQYF. CDR3 nucleotide sequence: TGTGCCAGCACGGACGGGACAGGGGGCACAGATACGCAGTATTTT.

The rearrangement uses TRBV18 and TRBJ1-1; 9 nucleotides line up with TRBD1. The CDR3 runs 16 residues. Germline CDR1 reads KGHSH; CDR2 reads LQKENI. Trimming at V came to 4 bases and at J to 7 bases, leaving 13 bases not matched to a gene. The CDR3 loop reads CASSQTGTGPSLEAFF. The CDR3 DNA reads TGTGCCAGCTCACAAACCGGGACAGGGCCGTCTCTTGAAGCTTTCTTT.

The chain recombines TRBV19 with TRBJ2-1; maybe TRBD2 (5 bases). The CDR3 covers 15 residues. Germline CDR1 reads LNHDA; CDR2 reads SQIVND (reference sequence). V was pared by 3 bases and J by 5 bases, with 14 bases between. CDR3 bases: TGTGCCAGTAGTATTGACTTGCGGGTAGACAATGAGCAGTTCTTC. Translating gives CASSIDLRVDNEQFF.

This clone turned up a few times. The V and J genes are TRBV6-1 and TRBJ2-7; the D gene is possibly TRBD1 (5 bases). The CDR3 contains 15 residues. Trimming took 11 bases from V and 1 from J, leaving 21 bases between them. Germline assignment: CDR1 MNHNS and CDR2 SASEGT. CDR3 in amino acids: CAGTHRFALSYEQYF. In DNA form, the CDR3 reads TGTGCCGGAACCCACAGGTTCGCGCTATCCTACGAGCAGTACTTC.

The chain carries TRBV18 and TRBJ1-6; 11 nucleotides line up with TRBD1. The CDR3 sequence is 17 residues long. Trimming cost V 3 bases and J 12 bases; bases outside gene matches: 13. The V gene's germline CDR1 is KGHSH and CDR2 LQKENI. CDR3 DNA sequence: TGTGCCAGCTCACCCCACCCTGGACAGGGGGCAGGGGTACCCCTCCACTTT. Translating gives CASSPHPGQGAGVPLHF.

The rearrangement links TRBV7-3 to TRBJ2-7; 10 nucleotides match TRBD1. The CDR3 loop spans 17 amino acids. Germline V gene sequence: CDR1 SGHTA, CDR2 FQGTGA. The ends lost 5 bases at V and 4 bases at J; junction bases unmatched: 14. The CDR3 nucleotides are TGTGCCAGCAGCAGAAACTCCGGGACAGGGGCAATATACGAGCAGTACTTC. Amino acids: CASSRNSGTGAIYEQYF.

This clone turned up a few times. The CDR3: CASSLPRTVPFF. CDR3 in DNA: TGTGCCAGCAGCCTGCCGAGGACAGTTCCTTTCTTT. The rearrangement uses TRBV13 and TRBJ1-1; a possible D gene is TRBD1 (6 bases). The CDR3 has 12 amino acids. Germline V gene sequence: CDR1 PRHDT, CDR2 FYEKMQ (reference sequence). Trimming left V 5 bases short and J 12 bases short, with 16 bases between.

The chain employs TRBV7-2 and TRBJ1-5; 9 bases match TRBD1. This CDR3 is built from 12 residues. V shed 1 base, J shed 14 bases, and the junction held 3 bases outside the gene matches. Germline V gene sequence: CDR1 SGHTA, CDR2 FQGNSA. CDR3 coding DNA: TGTGCCAGCAGCTTAGGGGACAGGGAGGAGCATTTT. Translating gives CASSLGDREEHF.

The J gene is TRBJ1-5, the V gene TRBV2; TRBD1 agrees at 8 bases. The trim removed 6 bases at V and 4 bases at J, leaving 8 bases unmatched. The CDR3 length is 15 residues. In germline, CDR1 is SNHLY, CDR2 FYNNEI. The CDR3 sequence is CASRLYRGSNQPQHF. The CDR3 bases are TGTGCCAGCAGGCTTTACAGGGGGAGTAATCAGCCCCAGCATTTT.

This sequence joins TRBV7-3 and TRBJ2-7; 7 bases map to TRBD1. This CDR3 comprises 15 residues. V was pared by 3 bases and J by 0 bases, with 5 bases of the junction left unmatched. Germline V lookup: CDR1 SGHTA, CDR2 FQGTGA. The CDR3: CASSLGQRSSYEQYF. The CDR3 DNA is TGTGCCAGCAGCTTGGGACAGAGATCCTCCTACGAGCAGTACTTC.

The chain is built from TRBV27 and TRBJ2-5; 7 bases line up with TRBD1. Germline V lookup: CDR1 MNHEY, CDR2 SMNVEV (reference sequence). The CDR3 extends over 17 amino acids. V shed 1 base, J shed 5 bases, and the junction held 13 bases outside the gene matches. The CDR3 loop reads CASSLFLPTGSPETQYF. In DNA, the CDR3 is TGTGCCAGCAGTTTATTCCTACCGACAGGGTCCCCGGAGACCCAGTACTTC.

The genes are TRBV6-4 and TRBJ1-2; D is perhaps TRBD1 (6 bases). The germline V gene has CDR1 MRHNA and CDR2 SNTAGT. CDR3 length: 14 residues. V was shortened by 0 bases and J by 8 bases, with 13 bases between the two germline ends. DNA for the CDR3: TGTGCCAGCAGTGACTCGTTACAGGGCGGGGGCTACACCTTC. It specifies CASSDSLQGGGYTF.

The V call is TRBV30, the J call TRBJ2-7, with TRBD1 identical over 7 bases. Germline CDR1 is GTSNPN and CDR2 is SVGIG (reference sequence). This CDR3 comprises 14 residues. J lost 3 bases, V lost 1 base, and 6 bases had no gene match. In nucleotides, the CDR3 is TGTGCCTGGAGTGAGACAGGGAACCACTACGAGCAGTACTTC. Translated, it gives CAWSETGNHYEQYF.

This clone was recorded only once. The CDR3 bases are TGTGCCAGCAGAGGGTACAGGGACACCGGGGAGCTGTTTTTT. Translating gives CASRGYRDTGELFF. The genes are TRBV6-4 and TRBJ2-2; D may be TRBD1 (6 bases). The ends were cut back, 6 bases at V and 3 bases at J, with 11 bases in the middle. Germline lookup yields CDR1 MRHNA and CDR2 SNTAGT. This CDR3 has 14 amino acids.

The V call is TRBV18, the J call TRBJ1-2, with 7 bases aligning to TRBD1. This CDR3 is built from 13 residues. Germline-derived CDR1 and CDR2 are KGHSH and LQKENI. With 2 bases clipped from V and 8 bases from J, the junction kept 5 bases outside the gene matches. CDR3 amino acids: CASSPFTGEGYTF. CDR3 nucleotides: TGTGCCAGCTCACCATTCACAGGGGAGGGCTACACCTTC.

This rearrangement joins TRBV6-1 to TRBJ2-7, with 7 bases matching TRBD2. Per the germline V gene, CDR1 is MNHNS and CDR2 is SASEGT. The trim removed 3 bases at V and 3 bases at J, leaving 2 bases unmatched. The CDR3 is 13 residues long. CDR3 bases: TGTGCCAGCAGTGAGCGGGGGAACTACGAGCAGTACTTC. This encodes CASSERGNYEQYF.